This T cell receptor beta chain originates from a study of blood T cell repertoires in COVID-19. Clones were sequenced by immunoSEQ multiplex PCR, and TCRdb holds only the in-frame ones, with some missing. The data hold 250,000 to 350,000 clones, with 90% observed a single time. The table lists this clone with a few counts. V lost 1 base, J lost 7 bases, and 13 bases lay in between. This CDR3 has 13 amino acids. Germline-derived CDR1 and CDR2 are GTSNPN and SVGIG (reference sequence). Source material: peripheral blood. The sequence came from a woman aged 30 to 39 with COVID-19, enrolled during active disease. V gene TRBV30 combines with J gene TRBJ1-2; no clear D gene. The CDR3 loop is CAWSATGVGGYTF. CDR3 sequence (DNA): TGTGCCTGGAGTGCTACGGGAGTGGGTGGCTACACCTTC.